Listed here are 21 T cell receptor beta chains from one sample, sequenced in a study of T cell changes during pregnancy in multiple sclerosis. Sequencing used immunoSEQ multiplex PCR; TCRdb keeps in-frame clones, though not all of them. This table has approximately 21,000 clones, about 88% appearing once. Material: CD8+ T cells from peripheral blood mononuclear cells, obtained in the third trimester of pregnancy. The receptors come from a female donor in good health, enrolled as a control in a pregnancy study.

The V gene is TRBV27, the J gene TRBJ2-1, with 10 bases identical to TRBD2. V shed 3 bases, J shed 10 bases, and the junction held 18 bases outside the gene matches. CDR1 and CDR2 from the germline V gene are MNHEY and SMNVEV (reference sequence). The CDR3 extends over 18 amino acids. CDR3: CASSFSRLAGVGGREQFF. Written as DNA, the CDR3 is TGTGCCAGCAGTTTTAGTAGGCTAGCGGGAGTTGGGGGGAGGGAGCAGTTCTTC.

This sequence joins TRBV5-4 and TRBJ2-2, with D perhaps TRBD2 (5 bases). V was trimmed by 0 bases and J by 7 bases, leaving 7 bases between them. Germline V lookup: CDR1 SGHNT, CDR2 YYREEE (reference sequence). The CDR3 has 13 residues. CDR3 protein: CASSLVAGGELFF. CDR3 nucleotide sequence: TGTGCCAGCAGCTTGGTGGCGGGCGGGGAGCTGTTTTTT.

The chain has TRBV6-5 and TRBJ2-5; D might be TRBD2 (6 bases). V was cut by 6 bases and J by 2 bases, with 16 bases left in between. Germline-derived CDR1 and CDR2 are MNHEY and SVGAGI. The CDR3 consists of 15 residues. The CDR3 sequence: CASSTSRGRQETQYF. CDR3 coding DNA: TGTGCCAGCAGCACCAGCCGGGGGAGACAAGAGACCCAGTACTTC.

V and J are TRBV6-5 and TRBJ2-2; 11 bases are a match to TRBD2. The germline gives CDR1 MNHEY, CDR2 SVGAGI. J was trimmed by 7 bases and V by 6 bases; bases with no gene match: 7. CDR3 length: 15 amino acids. CDR3 nucleotides: TGTGCCAGCAGCGGACTAGCGGGTACTAACGGGGAGCTGTTTTTT. It encodes CASSGLAGTNGELFF.

J is TRBJ2-7 and V is TRBV27; 12 positions agree with TRBD2. The CDR3 totals 15 residues. The germline CDR1 and CDR2 sequences are MNHEY and SMNVEV (reference sequence). The junction had 7 bases not matched to a gene; V was cut back by 4 bases and J by 6 bases. The CDR3 DNA sequence: TGTGCCAGCAGTTCCTGGACTAGCGGGATTCGCGAGCAGTACTTC. Protein: CASSSWTSGIREQYF.

The chain has TRBV30 and TRBJ1-5; 8 bases align to TRBD1. The CDR3 has 15 residues. Germline V gives CDR1 GTSNPN, CDR2 SVGIG (reference sequence). V lost 3 bases and J lost 2; bases outside the gene matches: 6. CDR3 sequence: CAWSGTGGGNQPQHF. In DNA form, the CDR3 reads TGTGCCTGGAGCGGAACAGGGGGGGGCAATCAGCCCCAGCATTTT.

V gene TRBV4-2 combines with J gene TRBJ1-5; 9 positions agree with TRBD1. The CDR3 is 16 amino acids. Trimming removed 0 bases from V and 6 bases from J; junction bases left unmatched: 6. Germline V gene lookup returns CDR1 LGHNA and CDR2 YNFKEQ. The CDR3 loop is CASSQETGGFVQPQHF. The CDR3 DNA reads as TGTGCCAGCAGCCAAGAAACAGGGGGCTTCGTTCAGCCCCAGCATTTT.

The rearrangement uses TRBV4-1 and TRBJ1-5; TRBD1 matches at 10 bases. Trimming at V came to 4 bases and at J to 6 bases, leaving 6 bases not matched to a gene. The CDR3 totals 15 residues. Germline CDR1 MGHRA, CDR2 YSYEKL. The CDR3 nucleotides read TGCGCCAGCAGCCCCGACAGGGGGCTTGTTCAGCCCCAGCATTTT. Translated: CASSPDRGLVQPQHF.

This chain uses TRBV7-8 with TRBJ2-6; 8 nucleotides line up with TRBD1. The CDR3 has 17 amino acids. The germline V gene has CDR1 SGHVS and CDR2 FQNEAQ. The J segment lost 3 bases and the V segment lost 5 bases, leaving 9 bases of the junction unmatched. DNA of the CDR3: TGTGCCAGCAGCGTCGCCACAGGGGGAGGTGGGGCCAACGTCCTGACTTTC. Translated, it gives CASSVATGGGGANVLTF.

This clone was detected a few times. The chain's CDR3 is CASTLLAGVGYEQYF. The CDR3 region has the DNA TGTGCCAGCACCCTACTAGCGGGAGTTGGTTACGAGCAGTACTTC. The rearrangement joins TRBV6-5 to TRBJ2-7; 11 nucleotides match TRBD2. The CDR3 covers 15 residues. The germline gives CDR1 MNHEY, CDR2 SVGAGI. V dropped 7 bases and J dropped 4; count of bases not matched to a gene: 9.

The chain is built from TRBV15 and TRBJ2-3, with D possibly being TRBD1 (6 bases). This CDR3 is 15 amino acids long. Germline V gene lookup returns CDR1 LNHNV and CDR2 YYDKDF (reference sequence). The V end was cut by 3 bases, the J end by 1 base, with 11 bases between. CDR3 amino acids: CATSRERTGTDTQYF. The CDR3 coding sequence is TGTGCCACCAGCAGGGAACGGACAGGCACAGATACGCAGTATTTT.

At least ten counts were recorded for this clone. The CDR3 DNA reads as TGTGCCAGCAGCTTTGGGACAGGCAATGAAAAACTGTTTTTT. This codes for CASSFGTGNEKLFF. The chain uses TRBV5-8 and TRBJ1-4, with TRBD1 matching over 8 bases. The CDR3 extends over 14 amino acids. Trimming removed 2 bases from V and 5 bases from J; junction bases left unmatched: 2. CDR1 is SGHTS, CDR2 YDEGEE, per germline.

As to this clone: This sample includes further DNA sequences coding for the same CDR3. The chain is built from TRBV25-1 and TRBJ2-7; D remains unclear. Between the trimmed V and J ends, which lost 1 base and 3 bases, there was a span of 4 bases. Germline loops: CDR1 MGHDK, CDR2 SYGVNS. CDR3 length equals 12 residues. In nucleotides, the CDR3 is TGTGCCAGCAGTGAATCCGGCTACGAGCAGTACTTC. The encoded protein is CASSESGYEQYF.

Notes on this clone: Other DNA sequences in the sample encode the same CDR3. J is TRBJ2-7 and V is TRBV19, with TRBD2 matching over 11 bases. The CDR3 sequence is 15 residues long. Germline loops: CDR1 LNHDA, CDR2 SQIVND (reference sequence). Trimming removed 1 base from V and 1 base from J; junction bases left unmatched: 0. CDR3 amino acids: CASSIGTSGSYEQYF. CDR3 in DNA: TGTGCCAGTAGTATAGGGACTAGCGGGTCCTACGAGCAGTACTTC.

The genes are TRBV18 and TRBJ2-1, with a possible D match to TRBD2 (5 bases). The germline gives CDR1 KGHSH, CDR2 LQKENI. V was trimmed by 2 bases and J by 0 bases, leaving 8 bases between them. The CDR3 runs to 15 residues. CDR3 in amino acids: CASSPYGNSYNEQFF. DNA of the CDR3: TGTGCCAGCTCACCATACGGGAACTCCTACAATGAGCAGTTCTTC.

The chain recombines TRBV16 with TRBJ2-1; perhaps TRBD2 as D (6 bases). Trimming cost V 6 bases and J 7 bases, with 7 bases left between them. The CDR3 sequence is 11 residues long. The germline CDR1 and CDR2 sequences are KGHSY and FQNENV. CDR3 bases: TGTGCCAGCAGTCTAGCGAATGAGCAGTTCTTC. Its translation is CASSLANEQFF.

This chain uses TRBV7-9 with TRBJ2-1, with 7 bases that match TRBD2. The CDR3 spans 17 residues. V was clipped by 5 bases and J by 1 base; unmatched bases: 11. Germline assignment: CDR1 SEHNR and CDR2 FQNEAQ (reference sequence). The CDR3 here is CASSPPQAGTSYNEQFF. For the CDR3, the DNA is TGTGCCAGCAGCCCACCCCAAGCGGGAACGTCCTACAATGAGCAGTTCTTC.

The rearrangement joins TRBV19 to TRBJ2-5, with 12 positions matching TRBD2. With V trimmed by 0 bases and J by 5 bases, 10 bases remained unmatched. Germline CDR1 reads LNHDA; CDR2 reads SQIVND (reference sequence). This CDR3 region has 18 residues. CDR3 nucleotides: TGTGCCAGTAGTATAGAGGGAGAGACTAGCGGGAGTGGGGAGACCCAGTACTTC. This translates into CASSIEGETSGSGETQYF.

The V call is TRBV28, the J call TRBJ1-3, with 7 nucleotides matching TRBD1. The CDR3 extends over 15 amino acids. J lost 4 bases, V lost 5 bases, and 8 bases had no gene match. In germline, CDR1 is MDHEN, CDR2 SYDVKM. CDR3 sequence reads: CASSPDRAYGNTIYF. The CDR3 coding sequence is TGTGCCAGCAGTCCCGACAGGGCATACGGAAACACCATATATTTT.

The chain carries TRBV5-8 and TRBJ2-5; the match to TRBD1 covers 9 bases. The trim removed 2 bases at V and 3 bases at J, leaving 5 bases unmatched. The V gene's germline CDR1 is SGHTS and CDR2 YDEGEE. This CDR3 contains 15 residues. The DNA of the CDR3 is TGTGCCAGCAGCTTCGGGACAGGGCCAGAAGAGACCCAGTACTTC. Amino acids: CASSFGTGPEETQYF.

The rearrangement joins TRBV28 to TRBJ2-3; TRBD2 aligns across 9 bases. The CDR3 has 21 amino acids. The germline CDR1 and CDR2 sequences are MDHEN and SYDVKM. Unmatched junction bases numbered 22, after V lost 3 bases and J lost 3 bases. Here the CDR3 reads CASSFSPSSGGGVFGTDTQYF. In DNA form, the CDR3 reads TGTGCCAGCAGTTTTAGTCCAAGTTCTGGCGGGGGGGTTTTCGGGACAGATACGCAGTATTTT.